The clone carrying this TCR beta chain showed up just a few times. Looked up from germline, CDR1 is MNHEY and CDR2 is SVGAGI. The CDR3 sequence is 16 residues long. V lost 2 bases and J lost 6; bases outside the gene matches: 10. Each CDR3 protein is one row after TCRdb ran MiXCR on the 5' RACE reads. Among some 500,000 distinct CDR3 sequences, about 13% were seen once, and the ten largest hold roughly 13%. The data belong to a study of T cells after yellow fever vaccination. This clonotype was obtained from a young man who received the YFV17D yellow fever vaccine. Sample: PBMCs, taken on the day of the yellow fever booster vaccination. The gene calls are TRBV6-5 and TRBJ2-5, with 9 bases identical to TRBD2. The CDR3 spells CASSYGAGGPRKTQYF. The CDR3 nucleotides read TGTGCCAGCAGTTACGGGGCGGGAGGGCCTAGAAAGACCCAGTACTTC.